These T cell receptor beta chains were read from a single sample in a study of T cells in Graves' hyperthyroidism and ophthalmopathy. MiXCR was run by TCRdb on the multiplex PCR reads, yielding one entry per CDR3 protein. Among 450,000 to 700,000 distinct CDR3 sequences listed, approximately 44% were seen once. Sequencing was carried out using peripheral blood or thyroid tissue (not recorded which). These receptors were obtained from a woman younger than 35 with Graves' hyperthyroidism. Each CDR3 is given with its conserved first and last residue. A D gene is named only where the DNA matches it firmly. Size is stated for part of the rows, as once, few or many counts, or as a class when the clone is expanded.

abundance: many
j_gene: TRBJ2-7
v_gene: TRBV4-3
d_gene: TRBD2
CDR3aa: CASSQGFGLTSGPGYEQYF
CDR3nt: TGCGCCAGCAGCCAAGGGTTCGGTCTAACTAGCGGGCCCGGCTACGAGCAGTACTTC

abundance: -
j_gene: TRBJ2-6
v_gene: TRBV7-2
d_gene: -
CDR3aa: CASTRVVGANVLTF
CDR3nt: TGTGCCAGCACCCGGGTGGTTGGGGCCAACGTCCTGACTTTC

abundance: once
j_gene: TRBJ1-1
v_gene: TRBV20-1
d_gene: TRBD1
CDR3aa: CSARVGGGVTEAFF
CDR3nt: TGCAGTGCTAGAGTAGGGGGCGGAGTCACTGAAGCTTTCTTC

abundance: -
j_gene: TRBJ2-6
v_gene: TRBV20-1
d_gene: TRBD2
CDR3aa: CSAALGRTTGANVLTF
CDR3nt: TGCAGTGCCGCCCTCGGGAGGACCACCGGGGCCAACGTCCTGACTTTC

abundance: -
j_gene: TRBJ1-2
v_gene: TRBV29-1
d_gene: TRBD1
CDR3aa: CSSGQGGSGYGYTF
CDR3nt: TGCAGCTCAGGACAGGGCGGGAGTGGCTATGGCTACACCTTC

abundance: many
j_gene: TRBJ1-5
v_gene: TRBV27
d_gene: -
CDR3aa: CASSLIQGIQPQHF
CDR3nt: TGTGCCAGCAGTTTGATTCAGGGGATTCAGCCCCAGCATTTT

abundance: -
j_gene: TRBJ2-3
v_gene: TRBV7-9
d_gene: TRBD2
CDR3aa: CASSSGSRPTDTQYF
CDR3nt: TGTGCCAGCAGTAGCGGGAGCAGACCGACAGATACGCAGTATTTT

abundance: -
j_gene: TRBJ1-5
v_gene: TRBV29-1
d_gene: -
CDR3aa: CSVEGVDNQPQHF
CDR3nt: TGCAGCGTTGAAGGGGTGGACAATCAGCCCCAGCATTTT

abundance: -
j_gene: TRBJ1-6
v_gene: TRBV7-3
d_gene: -
CDR3aa: CASSSWENSPPHF
CDR3nt: TGTGCCAGCAGCTCCTGGGAAAATTCACCCCCCCACTTT

abundance: many
j_gene: TRBJ2-7
v_gene: TRBV10-2
d_gene: TRBD1
CDR3aa: CASSVRDRAYEQYF
CDR3nt: TGCGCCAGCAGTGTCCGGGACAGGGCGTACGAGCAGTACTTC

abundance: -
j_gene: TRBJ2-7
v_gene: TRBV19
d_gene: -
CDR3aa: CASRSSPLNNEQYF
CDR3nt: TGTGCCAGTAGGTCTTCCCCCTTGAACAATGAGCAGTACTTC

abundance: -
j_gene: TRBJ2-2
v_gene: TRBV20-1
d_gene: -
CDR3aa: CSAPKGKVDTGELFF
CDR3nt: TGCAGTGCTCCGAAGGGGAAGGTGGACACCGGGGAGCTGTTTTTT

abundance: many
j_gene: TRBJ2-7
v_gene: TRBV20-1
d_gene: -
CDR3aa: CSAKPLRAVYEQYF
CDR3nt: TGCAGTGCTAAGCCTTTGAGGGCTGTCTACGAGCAGTACTTC

abundance: many
j_gene: TRBJ1-4
v_gene: TRBV19
d_gene: -
CDR3aa: CASNQDGTNEKLFF
CDR3nt: TGTGCCAGTAATCAGGATGGGACTAATGAAAAACTGTTTTTT

abundance: -
j_gene: TRBJ2-5
v_gene: TRBV12-3/TRBV12-4
d_gene: -
CDR3aa: CASSFYQYF
CDR3nt: TGTGCCAGCAGTTTCTACCAGTACTTC

abundance: -
j_gene: TRBJ2-7
v_gene: TRBV7-6
d_gene: -
CDR3aa: CASSSVGSGSPYEQYF
CDR3nt: TGTGCCAGCAGCTCCGTGGGGAGCGGGTCCCCCTACGAGCAGTACTTC

abundance: once
j_gene: TRBJ2-3
v_gene: TRBV5-1
d_gene: TRBD2
CDR3aa: CASSLAGSRGRTDTQYF
CDR3nt: TGCGCCAGCAGCTTGGCGGGTAGTCGCGGGAGAACAGATACGCAGTATTTT

abundance: -
j_gene: TRBJ1-4
v_gene: TRBV18
d_gene: -
CDR3aa: CASSPDRDGNEKLFF
CDR3nt: TGTGCCAGCTCACCAGACCGGGACGGAAATGAAAAACTGTTTTTT

abundance: many
j_gene: TRBJ1-4
v_gene: TRBV2
d_gene: TRBD1
CDR3aa: CASSLQGYREKLFF
CDR3nt: TGTGCCAGCAGCTTACAGGGGTATCGGGAAAAACTGTTTTTT

abundance: -
j_gene: TRBJ1-2
v_gene: TRBV15
d_gene: -
CDR3aa: CATSREVGRGGGYTF
CDR3nt: TGTGCCACCAGCAGAGAAGTAGGCAGGGGAGGCGGCTACACCTTC

abundance: few
j_gene: TRBJ1-2
v_gene: TRBV7-2
d_gene: -
CDR3aa: CASSPDSSPYGYTF
CDR3nt: TGTGCCAGCAGCCCGGACAGCTCTCCCTATGGCTACACCTTC

abundance: many
j_gene: TRBJ2-7
v_gene: TRBV7-8
d_gene: TRBD2
CDR3aa: CASSLGLAGGVEQYF
CDR3nt: TGTGCCAGCAGCTTGGGACTAGCGGGAGGTGTTGAGCAGTACTTC

abundance: many
j_gene: TRBJ1-4
v_gene: TRBV5-1
d_gene: -
CDR3aa: CASSFEGRHEKLFF
CDR3nt: TGCGCCAGCAGCTTCGAGGGGCGTCATGAAAAACTGTTTTTT

abundance: -
j_gene: TRBJ2-2
v_gene: TRBV30
d_gene: TRBD1
CDR3aa: CAWLQGAGELFF
CDR3nt: TGTGCCTGGTTACAGGGGGCCGGGGAGCTGTTTTTT

abundance: once
j_gene: TRBJ2-5
v_gene: TRBV27
d_gene: -
CDR3aa: CASSPPGLPGGTQYF
CDR3nt: TGTGCCAGCAGTCCCCCGGGGCTACCCGGAGGGACCCAGTACTTC

abundance: -
j_gene: TRBJ1-5
v_gene: TRBV20-1
d_gene: TRBD1
CDR3aa: CSASTGVGDRGRETQHF
CDR3nt: TGCAGTGCTAGCACAGGGGTGGGGGACAGGGGGCGGGAGACCCAGCATTTT

abundance: few
j_gene: TRBJ1-6
v_gene: TRBV30
d_gene: -
CDR3aa: CAWSAVSSYNSPLHF
CDR3nt: TGTGCCTGGAGTGCGGTGAGCTCCTATAATTCACCCCTCCACTTT

abundance: few
j_gene: TRBJ2-3
v_gene: TRBV12-3/TRBV12-4
d_gene: TRBD1
CDR3aa: CASTGQHTDTQYF
CDR3nt: TGTGCCAGCACGGGACAGCACACAGATACGCAGTATTTT

abundance: -
j_gene: TRBJ2-5
v_gene: TRBV7-9
d_gene: TRBD2
CDR3aa: CASSLASGSWETQYF
CDR3nt: TGTGCCAGCAGCTTGGCTAGCGGGAGCTGGGAGACCCAGTACTTC

abundance: once
j_gene: TRBJ1-2
v_gene: TRBV7-3
d_gene: -
CDR3aa: CASSLMGGYTF
CDR3nt: TGTGCCAGCAGCTTGATGGGGGGCTACACCTTC

abundance: many
j_gene: TRBJ1-2
v_gene: TRBV9
d_gene: -
CDR3aa: CASSDRVVGGYTF
CDR3nt: TGTGCCAGCAGCGACCGGGTTGTGGGTGGCTACACCTTC

abundance: -
j_gene: TRBJ2-5
v_gene: TRBV15
d_gene: TRBD2
CDR3aa: CATSRDRTSGTSGRLTLGF
CDR3nt: TGTGCCACCAGCAGAGATCGTACTAGCGGGACTAGCGGCCGCCTTACGTTAGGCTTC

abundance: many
j_gene: TRBJ2-7
v_gene: TRBV12-3/TRBV12-4
d_gene: -
CDR3aa: CASSPWGGTPGYEQYF
CDR3nt: TGTGCCAGCAGTCCCTGGGGCGGGACTCCGGGCTACGAGCAGTACTTC

abundance: -
j_gene: TRBJ2-7
v_gene: TRBV7-2
d_gene: -
CDR3aa: CASSARQAYEQYF
CDR3nt: TGTGCCAGCAGCGCACGACAGGCCTACGAGCAGTACTTC

abundance: few
j_gene: TRBJ2-7
v_gene: TRBV7-8
d_gene: -
CDR3aa: CASSSGQRDSYEQYF
CDR3nt: TGTGCCAGCAGTTCCGGACAGCGAGACTCCTACGAGCAGTACTTC